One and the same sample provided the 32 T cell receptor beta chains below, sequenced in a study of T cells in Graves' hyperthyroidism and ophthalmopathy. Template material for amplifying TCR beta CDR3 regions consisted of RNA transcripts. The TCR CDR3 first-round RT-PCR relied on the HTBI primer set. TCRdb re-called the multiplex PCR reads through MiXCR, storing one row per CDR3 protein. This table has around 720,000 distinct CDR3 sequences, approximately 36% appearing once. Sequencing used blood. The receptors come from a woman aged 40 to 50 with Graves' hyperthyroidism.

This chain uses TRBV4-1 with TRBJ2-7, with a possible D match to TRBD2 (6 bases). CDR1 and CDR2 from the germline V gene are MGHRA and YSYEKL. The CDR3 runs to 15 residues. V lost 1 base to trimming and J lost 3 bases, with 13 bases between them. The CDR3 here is CASSQGGSGGYEQYF. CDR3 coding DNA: TGCGCCAGCAGCCAAGGGGGTAGCGGAGGCTACGAGCAGTACTTC.

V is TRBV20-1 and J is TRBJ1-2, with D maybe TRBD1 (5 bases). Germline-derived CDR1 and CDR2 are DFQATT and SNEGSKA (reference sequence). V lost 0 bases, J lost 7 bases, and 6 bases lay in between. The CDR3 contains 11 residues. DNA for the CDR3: TGCAGTGCTAGAGATGGGGGTGGCTACACCTTC. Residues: CSARDGGGYTF.

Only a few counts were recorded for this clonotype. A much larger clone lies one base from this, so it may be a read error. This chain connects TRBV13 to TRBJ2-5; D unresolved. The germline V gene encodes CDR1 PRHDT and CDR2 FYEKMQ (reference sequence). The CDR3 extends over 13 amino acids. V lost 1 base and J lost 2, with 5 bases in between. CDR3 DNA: TGTGCCAGCAGCTTAGAACAGCAAGAGACCCAGTACTTC. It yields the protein CASSLEQQETQYF.

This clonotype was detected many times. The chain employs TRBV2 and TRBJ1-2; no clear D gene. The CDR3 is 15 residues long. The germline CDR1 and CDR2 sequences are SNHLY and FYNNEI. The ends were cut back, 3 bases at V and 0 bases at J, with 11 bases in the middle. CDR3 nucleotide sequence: TGTGCCAGCAGTGAGATGTCGGATGCTAACTATGGCTACACCTTC. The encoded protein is CASSEMSDANYGYTF.

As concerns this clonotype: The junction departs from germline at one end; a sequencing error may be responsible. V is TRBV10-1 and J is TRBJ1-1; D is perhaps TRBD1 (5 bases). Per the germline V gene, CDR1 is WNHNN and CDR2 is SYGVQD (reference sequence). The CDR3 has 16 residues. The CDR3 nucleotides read TGTGCCAGCAGTCCTCTTCGGACATACCGTAACACTGAAGCTTTCTTT. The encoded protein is CASSPLRTYRNTEAFF.

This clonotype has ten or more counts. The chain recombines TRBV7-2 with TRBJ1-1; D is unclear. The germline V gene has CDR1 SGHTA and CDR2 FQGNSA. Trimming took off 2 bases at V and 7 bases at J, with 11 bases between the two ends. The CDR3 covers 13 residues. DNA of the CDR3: TGTGCCAGCAGCTTAAGTGCGGGTAGTGAAGCTTTCTTT. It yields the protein CASSLSAGSEAFF. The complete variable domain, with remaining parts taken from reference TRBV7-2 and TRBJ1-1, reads GAGVSQSPSNKVTEKGKDVELRCDPISGHTALYWYRQSLGQGLEFLIYFQGNSAPDKSGLPSDRFSAERTGGSVSTLTIQRTQQEDSAVYLCASSLSAGSEAFFGQGTRLTVV.

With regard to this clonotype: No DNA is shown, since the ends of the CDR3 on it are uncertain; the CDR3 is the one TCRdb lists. The CDR3 sequence is CASGANVLTFGAGTGELFF. V is TRBV6-1 and J is TRBJ2-2; the table names TRBD1, a call not compared with the DNA. 19 amino acids form the CDR3, both terminal residues included. Per the germline V gene, CDR1 is MNHNS and CDR2 is SASEGT.

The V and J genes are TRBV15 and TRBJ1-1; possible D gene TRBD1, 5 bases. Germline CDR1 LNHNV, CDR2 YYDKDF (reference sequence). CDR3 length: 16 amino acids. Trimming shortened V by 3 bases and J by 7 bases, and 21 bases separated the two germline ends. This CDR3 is CATSSVRSDMPGEAFF. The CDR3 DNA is TGTGCCACCAGCAGCGTGCGATCGGACATGCCGGGTGAAGCTTTCTTT.

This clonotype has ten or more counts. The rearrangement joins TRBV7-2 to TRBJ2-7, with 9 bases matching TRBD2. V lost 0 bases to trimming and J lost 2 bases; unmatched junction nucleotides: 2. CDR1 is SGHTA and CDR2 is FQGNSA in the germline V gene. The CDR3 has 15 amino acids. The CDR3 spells CASSLAPSGAYEQYF. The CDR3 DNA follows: TGTGCCAGCAGCTTAGCGCCTAGCGGGGCCTACGAGCAGTACTTC.

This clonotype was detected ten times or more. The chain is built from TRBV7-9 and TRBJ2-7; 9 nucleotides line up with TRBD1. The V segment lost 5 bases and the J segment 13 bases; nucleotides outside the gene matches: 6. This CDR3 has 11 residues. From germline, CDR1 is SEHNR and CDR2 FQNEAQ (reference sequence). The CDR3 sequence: CASSQGQGLYF. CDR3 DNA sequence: TGTGCCAGCAGCCAAGGACAGGGGCTATACTTC.

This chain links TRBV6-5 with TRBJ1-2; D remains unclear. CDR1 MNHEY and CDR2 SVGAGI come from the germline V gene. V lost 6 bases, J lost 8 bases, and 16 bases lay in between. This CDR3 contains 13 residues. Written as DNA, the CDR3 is TGTGCCAGCAGGATGACGCTGCTGGAGGGCTACACCTTC. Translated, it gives CASRMTLLEGYTF.

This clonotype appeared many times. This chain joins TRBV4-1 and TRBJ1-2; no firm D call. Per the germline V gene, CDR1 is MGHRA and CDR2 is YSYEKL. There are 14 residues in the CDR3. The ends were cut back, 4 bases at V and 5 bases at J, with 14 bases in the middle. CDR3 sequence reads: CASSLLTDEYGYTF. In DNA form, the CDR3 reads TGCGCCAGCAGCCTCCTGACCGACGAATATGGCTACACCTTC.

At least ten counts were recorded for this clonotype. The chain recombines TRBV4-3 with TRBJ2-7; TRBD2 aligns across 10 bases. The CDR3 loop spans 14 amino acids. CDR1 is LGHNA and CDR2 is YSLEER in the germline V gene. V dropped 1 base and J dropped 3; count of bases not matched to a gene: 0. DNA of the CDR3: TGCGCCAGCAGCCAAGTAGCGGGGGGCTACGAGCAGTACTTC. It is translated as CASSQVAGGYEQYF.

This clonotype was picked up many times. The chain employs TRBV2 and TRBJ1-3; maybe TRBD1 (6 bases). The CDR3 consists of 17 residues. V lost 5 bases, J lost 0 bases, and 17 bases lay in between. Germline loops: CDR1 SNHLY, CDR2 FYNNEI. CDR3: CASSPGQRMGSGNTIYF. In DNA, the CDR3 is TGTGCCAGCAGTCCTGGACAGCGGATGGGCTCTGGAAACACCATATATTTT. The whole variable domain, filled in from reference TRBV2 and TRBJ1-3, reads EPEVTQTPSHQVTQMGQEVILRCVPISNHLYFYWYRQILGQKVEFLVSFYNNEISEKSEIFDDQFSVERPDGSNFTLKIRSTKLEDSAMYFCASSPGQRMGSGNTIYFGEGSWLTVV.

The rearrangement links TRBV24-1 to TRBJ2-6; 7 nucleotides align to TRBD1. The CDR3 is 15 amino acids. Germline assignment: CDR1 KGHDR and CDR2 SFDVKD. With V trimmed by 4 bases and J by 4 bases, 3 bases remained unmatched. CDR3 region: CATSETGRGANVLTF. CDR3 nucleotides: TGTGCCACCAGTGAGACAGGGCGAGGGGCCAACGTCCTGACTTTC.

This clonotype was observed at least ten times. The CDR3 sequence: CASSEPRRGEQYF. CDR3 nucleotides: TGTGCCAGCAGTGAACCACGGAGAGGGGAGCAGTACTTC. This chain joins TRBV25-1 and TRBJ2-7; D might be TRBD2 (5 bases). This CDR3 contains 13 residues. Deletions cut 2 bases from V and 7 bases from J, with 12 bases between. Germline loops: CDR1 MGHDK, CDR2 SYGVNS.

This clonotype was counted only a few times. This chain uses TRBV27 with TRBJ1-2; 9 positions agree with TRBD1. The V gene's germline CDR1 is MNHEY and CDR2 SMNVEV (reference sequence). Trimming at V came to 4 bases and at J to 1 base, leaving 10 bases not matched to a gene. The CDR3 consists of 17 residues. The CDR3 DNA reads TGTGCCAGCAGTTCCGCGGGACAGGGAAGGAGTAACTATGGCTACACCTTC. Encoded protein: CASSSAGQGRSNYGYTF.

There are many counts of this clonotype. DNA for the CDR3: TGTGCCAGCAGCTTACGCGGTAGAGCTCCCTACGAGCAGTACTTC. Translating it yields CASSLRGRAPYEQYF. V gene TRBV7-2 combines with J gene TRBJ2-7, with no clear D. CDR1 and CDR2 (germline): SGHTA, FQGNSA. CDR3 size: 15 residues. V was pared by 2 bases and J by 2 bases, with 13 bases between.

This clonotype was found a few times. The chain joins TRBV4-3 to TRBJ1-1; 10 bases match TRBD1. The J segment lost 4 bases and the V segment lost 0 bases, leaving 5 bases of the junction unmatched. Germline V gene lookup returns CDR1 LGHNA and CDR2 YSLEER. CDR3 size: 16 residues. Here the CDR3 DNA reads TGCGCCAGCAGCCAAGACAGACAGGGGGCGAGCACTGAAGCTTTCTTT. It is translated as CASSQDRQGASTEAFF.

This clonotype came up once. As DNA, the CDR3 is TGTGCCAGCAGTTTTTTTGCATCAACAGGGGGATCTCTCTCTGGGGCCAACGTCCTGACTTTC. It encodes CASSFFASTGGSLSGANVLTF. The chain joins TRBV12-3 or TRBV12-4 to TRBJ2-6, with 8 nucleotides matching TRBD1. The CDR3 is 21 amino acids. The J segment lost 0 bases and the V segment lost 3 bases, leaving 16 bases of the junction unmatched.

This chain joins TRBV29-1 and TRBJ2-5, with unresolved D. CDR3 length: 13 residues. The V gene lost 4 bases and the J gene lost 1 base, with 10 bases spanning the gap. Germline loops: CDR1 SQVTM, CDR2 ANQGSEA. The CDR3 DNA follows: TGCAGCGTTGGGAAAACATCCCAAGAGACCCAGTACTTC. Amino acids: CSVGKTSQETQYF.

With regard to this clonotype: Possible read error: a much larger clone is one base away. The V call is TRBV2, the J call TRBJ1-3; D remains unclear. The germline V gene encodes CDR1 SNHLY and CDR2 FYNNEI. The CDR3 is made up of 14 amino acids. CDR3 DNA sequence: TGTGCCAGCAGGGCGTCTGATCCTGGAAACGCCATATATTTT. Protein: CASRASDPGNAIYF.

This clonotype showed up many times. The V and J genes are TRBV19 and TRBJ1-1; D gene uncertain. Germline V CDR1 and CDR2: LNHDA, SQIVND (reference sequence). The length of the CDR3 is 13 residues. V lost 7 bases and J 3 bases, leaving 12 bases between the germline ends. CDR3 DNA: TGTGCCAGTAAGAGCGCGGTGGACACTGAAGCTTTCTTT. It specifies CASKSAVDTEAFF.

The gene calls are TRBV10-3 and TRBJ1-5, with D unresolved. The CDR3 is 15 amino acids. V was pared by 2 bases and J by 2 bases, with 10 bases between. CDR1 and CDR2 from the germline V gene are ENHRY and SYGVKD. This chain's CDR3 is CAISEKVDGNQPQHF. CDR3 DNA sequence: TGTGCCATCAGTGAGAAAGTGGACGGCAATCAGCCCCAGCATTTT.

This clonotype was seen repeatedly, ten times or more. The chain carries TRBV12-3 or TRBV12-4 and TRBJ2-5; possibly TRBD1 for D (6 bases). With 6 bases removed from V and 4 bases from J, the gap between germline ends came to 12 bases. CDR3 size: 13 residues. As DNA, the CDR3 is TGTGCCAGCAGATCCCGAGGGGGAGAGACCCAGTACTTC. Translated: CASRSRGGETQYF.

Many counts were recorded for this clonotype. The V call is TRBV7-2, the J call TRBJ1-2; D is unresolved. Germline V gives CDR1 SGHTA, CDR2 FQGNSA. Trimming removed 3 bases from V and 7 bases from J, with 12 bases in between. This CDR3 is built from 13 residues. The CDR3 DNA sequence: TGTGCCAGCAGCTTTGAGGGCAAAAGTGGCTACACCTTC. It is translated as CASSFEGKSGYTF.

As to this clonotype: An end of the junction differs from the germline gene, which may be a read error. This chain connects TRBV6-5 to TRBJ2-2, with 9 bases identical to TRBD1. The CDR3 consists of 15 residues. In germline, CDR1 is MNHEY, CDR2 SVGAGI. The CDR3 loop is CASSYGTGITGELLF. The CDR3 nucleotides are TGTGCCAGCAGTTACGGGACAGGGATCACCGGGGAGCTGCTTTTT.

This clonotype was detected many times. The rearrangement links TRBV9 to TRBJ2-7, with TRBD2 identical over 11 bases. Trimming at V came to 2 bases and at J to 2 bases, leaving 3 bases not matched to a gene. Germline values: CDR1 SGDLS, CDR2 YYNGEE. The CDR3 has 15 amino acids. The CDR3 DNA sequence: TGTGCCAGCAGCGTGGGTAGCGGGGGGGCCTACGAGCAGTACTTC. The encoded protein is CASSVGSGGAYEQYF. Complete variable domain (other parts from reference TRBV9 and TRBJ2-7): DSGVTQTPKHLITATGQRVTLRCSPRSGDLSVYWYQQSLDQGLQFLIQYYNGEERAKGNILERFSAQQFPDLHSELNLSSLELGDSALYFCASSVGSGGAYEQYFGPGTRLTVT.

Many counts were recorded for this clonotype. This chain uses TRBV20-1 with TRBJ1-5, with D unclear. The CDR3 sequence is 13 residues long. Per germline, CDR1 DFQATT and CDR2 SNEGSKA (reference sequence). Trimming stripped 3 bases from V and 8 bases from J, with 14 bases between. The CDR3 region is CSARPDPWKPQHF. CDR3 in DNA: TGCAGTGCTAGGCCCGATCCGTGGAAGCCCCAGCATTTT.

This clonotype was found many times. The CDR3 DNA follows: TGCGCCAGCAGACGACTCCACAGCTCCTACGAGCAGTACTTC. It specifies CASRRLHSSYEQYF. The J gene is TRBJ2-7, the V gene TRBV10-2; D is unresolved. The length of the CDR3 is 14 residues. V was pared by 6 bases and J by 0 bases, with 12 bases between. Germline lookup yields CDR1 WSHSY and CDR2 SAAADI.

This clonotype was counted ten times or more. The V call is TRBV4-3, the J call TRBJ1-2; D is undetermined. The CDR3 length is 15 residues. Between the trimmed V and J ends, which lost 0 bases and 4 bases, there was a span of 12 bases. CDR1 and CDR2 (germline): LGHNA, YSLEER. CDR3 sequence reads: CASSQDPSGSYGYTF. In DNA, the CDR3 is TGCGCCAGCAGCCAAGATCCCTCCGGGAGCTATGGCTACACCTTC.

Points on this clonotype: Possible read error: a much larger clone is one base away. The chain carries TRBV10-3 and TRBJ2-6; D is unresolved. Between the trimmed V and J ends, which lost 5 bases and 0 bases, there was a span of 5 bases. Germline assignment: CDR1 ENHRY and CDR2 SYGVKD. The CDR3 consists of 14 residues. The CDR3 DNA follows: TGTGCCATCAGTTGGAGCTCTGGGGCCAACGTCCTGACTTTC. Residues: CAISWSSGANVLTF.